Detailed here is one TCR beta chain. The antigen is unknown. The source of the sample is a study of OX40 agonist ivuxolimab in advanced cancers. Study information: Participants averaged 60 years of age (range 23 to 79) and were around 80% male.

V lost 2 bases, J lost 7 bases, and 8 bases lay in between. This CDR3 is built from 12 residues. CDR1 and CDR2 (germline): LNHDA, SQIVND (reference sequence). Study-level results: Among the nonresponders, some also had low normalized T-cell clonal expansion. There was clonal expansion of CD4+ and CD8+ blood T cells by week 6 at 0.1 to 3.0 mg/kg.

Produced via immunoSEQ multiplex PCR; TCRdb's table is partial and in-frame only. The sample lists tens of thousands of clones; around four fifths were seen once. Sequencing used CD4+ or CD8+ T cells sorted from blood, obtained in a trial of the OX40 agonist ivuxolimab. The V and J genes are TRBV19 and TRBJ1-1, with D tentatively TRBD1 (5 bases). This clonotype originated in an adult with an advanced solid tumor such as melanoma, head and neck, liver or kidney cancer. CDR3 loop: CASSIRGYEAFF. The CDR3, as DNA: TGTGCCAGTAGTATAAGGGGCTATGAAGCTTTCTTT.